Given below is one T cell receptor beta chain in context. What this receptor recognizes is not known. Per-base qualities were not stored, and no clone one base away is much larger. At the DNA level, this CDR3 is encoded by other sequences in the same sample as well. The immunoSEQ assay was applied to genomic DNA for TCRB CDR3 sequencing. Under the source paper's analysis protocol: Patient CD8+ clones larger than 1% were compared against published virus-specific TCRB sequences, and only a few matched. Nothing other than productive TCRB rearrangements was included in the analyses. Defining a clone by its unique TCRB CDR3 sequence, the study calculated clonality as a productive clonality index derived from Shannon entropy. Repertoire overlap for a pair of samples was computed from each clone's template counts relative to total templates per sample. Flow cytometry-measured V-gene usage correlated with V-gene usage from TCRB sequencing, with a Spearman r of approximately 0.66. TCRdb's version of the immuneACCESS table is confined to in-frame rearrangements and falls short of the full clone set. An unresolved V gene accounts for under half of the shortfall where checked; the remainder is of unknown origin. V and J calls and clone size are as listed in that table; D and trimming were resolved from the DNA. This sample comprises 20,000 to 25,000 clones, about 82% of them detected only once. The biggest ten clones account for 3.5% to 4% of the sample.

The record originates from a study of somatic mutations in cytotoxic T cells in rheumatoid arthritis (dated by TCRdb to 2016 to 2017). Regarding the study in general: Right after diagnosis and prior to the start of any treatment, under 35 ml EDTA of peripheral blood was drawn from patients. Sorted V beta1+ cells also underwent TCRB sequencing, and some V beta antibody-stained T-cell populations were flow-sorted at nearly 100% purity on a FACSAria II or Sony SH800. In newly diagnosed rheumatoid arthritis without treatment, the study examined if expanded CD8+ T-cell clones harbor somatic mutations, relying on TCRB deep sequencing to characterize clonality. TCRB deep sequencing was performed for approximately 60 rheumatoid arthritis patients and 20 healthy controls. Patients and controls did not essentially differ in median age, which was nearly identical between the groups.

CD4+ and CD8+ cells were isolated by positive magnetic bead selection on an AutoMACS, and purity was checked by flow cytometry. Initial screening for clonal expansions relied on flow cytometry with a TCR V beta antibody panel, after which sorted CD8+ fractions underwent TCRB deep sequencing for characterization. Peripheral blood mononuclear cells were obtained using density gradient separation with Ficoll-Paque PLUS. DNA was extracted from CD4-enriched, CD8-enriched or PBMC samples with Nucleospin Tissue or Tissue XS kits and quantified with a Qubit 2.0 fluorometer. From the germline V gene, CDR1 is KGHSH and CDR2 is LQKENI. V and J are truncated by 3 bases and 4 bases respectively, leaving an intervening sequence of 6 bases. Counted from cysteine to phenylalanine, this CDR3 has 12 amino acids. Here the CDR3 DNA is all that survives: 36 bases in frame from base 1. The study at large found these results: An increase of CD8+ clonality with age was seen in patients (Spearman r=0.49) but not in healthy controls. No adjustment for multiple comparisons was made for the slight TRBV07 underrepresentation in patients. Several identical CD8+ TCRB sequences were found in both blood and synovial fluid, and in about an eighth of the roughly 60 patients the largest CD8+ clone exceeded 20% of CD8+ cells. It was unknown which antigens the expanded CD8+ clones targeted, and their absence from virus-specific databases did not exclude viral specificity. There was no significant difference in CD8+ T-cell clonality between rheumatoid arthritis patients and age-matched healthy controls.

Sequenced sample: CD8+ T cells sorted from blood. The chain uses TRBV18 and TRBJ1-1, with the D gene too uncertain to name. This TCR was sampled from an adult with rheumatoid arthritis. The nucleotide sequence reads TGTGCCAGCTCACCGGGGTCCACTGAAGCTTTCTTT. Its protein product is CASSPGSTEAFF.